A selection of T cell receptor beta chains follows, all from one sample in a study of vaccination and CD4 T cells after COVID-19. MiXCR, run by TCRdb on the PCR reads, gives a single entry per CDR3 protein. The sample yields 3,500 to 4,000 distinct CDR3 sequences, 15% to 20% seen once. Their recognized antigens are unknown. The sample consisted of CD4+ T cells from blood, cultured in vitro. The receptors were sampled from a human donor who had recovered from COVID-19. Each CDR3 is given with its conserved first and last residue. D genes are given only for firm matches. Size values are once, few and many counts, or a class for expanded clones, and some rows have none.

V,size,J,D,CDR3,DNA
TRBV20-1,medium-sized,TRBJ1-2,NA,CSARVTTGLTYGYTF,TGCAGTGCTAGAGTCACCACGGGACTCACCTATGGCTACACCTTC
TRBV11-2,few,TRBJ2-6,NA,CASSPTGPGANVLTF,TGTGCCAGCAGCCCCACAGGGCCTGGGGCCAACGTCCTGACTTTC
TRBV9,NA,TRBJ2-2,TRBD1,CASSPDRERELFF,TGTGCCAGCAGCCCGGACAGGGAGAGGGAGCTGTTTTTT
TRBV6-2/TRBV6-3,few,TRBJ1-1,TRBD1,CAIQDRGGTEAFF,TGTGCCATCCAGGACAGGGGGGGAACTGAAGCTTTCTTT
TRBV2,few,TRBJ2-1,NA,CASRNRVYNEQFF,TGTGCCAGCCGCAACCGAGTCTACAATGAGCAGTTCTTC
TRBV19,few,TRBJ2-2,NA,CASSNAATNTGELFF,TGTGCCAGTAGTAATGCGGCCACGAACACCGGGGAGCTGTTTTTT
TRBV30,NA,TRBJ1-4,TRBD1,CAWDPGQEEKLFF,TGTGCCTGGGATCCGGGACAGGAGGAAAAACTGTTTTTT
TRBV9,few,TRBJ2-5,TRBD2,CASSASGRGGGETQYF,TGTGCCAGCAGCGCTAGCGGGCGGGGAGGCGGAGAGACCCAGTACTTC
TRBV12-3/TRBV12-4,medium-sized,TRBJ1-1,TRBD1,CASSLTPGQGIGAFF,TGTGCCAGCAGCCTTACACCGGGACAGGGGATCGGAGCTTTCTTT
TRBV7-2,few,TRBJ2-3,NA,CASSLERFTDTQYF,TGTGCCAGCAGCTTAGAGCGGTTCACAGATACGCAGTATTTT
TRBV14,NA,TRBJ1-2,NA,CASSQDRTGVGYTF,TGTGCCAGCAGCCAAGACCGAACGGGCGTTGGCTACACCTTC
TRBV19,few,TRBJ1-1,NA,CASSLRRRNTEAFF,TGTGCCAGTAGTTTACGGAGGAGGAACACTGAAGCTTTCTTT
TRBV27,NA,TRBJ1-1,NA,CASSSGRANTEAFF,TGTGCCAGCAGTTCTGGACGGGCGAACACTGAAGCTTTCTTT
TRBV12-3/TRBV12-4,few,TRBJ2-2,NA,CASSLSAPNTGELFF,TGTGCCAGCAGTTTAAGCGCTCCGAACACCGGGGAGCTGTTTTTT
TRBV2,few,TRBJ1-4,NA,CASRRRDSTNEKLFF,TGTGCCAGCAGACGACGAGATTCAACTAATGAAAAACTGTTTTTT
TRBV29-1,few,TRBJ2-3,TRBD2,CSVDYGGGTDTQYF,TGCAGCGTTGATTACGGGGGGGGGACAGATACGCAGTATTTT
TRBV11-2,medium-sized,TRBJ1-2,NA,CASSLTGRDYGYTF,TGTGCCAGCAGCTTAACAGGGCGAGACTATGGCTACACCTTC
TRBV3-1,few,TRBJ1-1,NA,CASSLEARTEAFF,TGTGCCAGCAGCCTCGAGGCTCGGACTGAAGCTTTCTTT
TRBV20-1,medium-sized,TRBJ2-3,TRBD2,CSATKAGSTDTQYF,TGCAGTGCTACAAAAGCGGGGAGCACAGATACGCAGTATTTT
TRBV4-2,few,TRBJ2-7,NA,CASSPDGPYEQYF,TGTGCCAGCAGCCCCGACGGGCCCTACGAGCAGTACTTC
TRBV18,NA,TRBJ1-5,NA,CASSPPDSGNQPQHF,TGTGCCAGCTCACCACCGGATTCGGGCAATCAGCCCCAGCATTTT
TRBV20-1,few,TRBJ2-1,TRBD1,CSAWGQSSYNEQFF,TGCAGTGCCTGGGGACAGAGCTCCTACAATGAGCAGTTCTTC
TRBV30,NA,TRBJ1-2,NA,CAWSVLQGTLYGYTF,TGTGCCTGGAGTGTACTTCAGGGGACCCTCTATGGCTACACCTTC
TRBV20-1,NA,TRBJ2-7,NA,CSARRKTFYEQYF,TGCAGTGCTAGAAGGAAAACCTTCTACGAGCAGTACTTC
TRBV25-1,few,TRBJ2-7,NA,CASSGYYEQYF,TGTGCCAGCAGTGGGTACTACGAGCAGTACTTC
TRBV30,NA,TRBJ2-1,TRBD1,CAWSDRGWSEQFF,TGTGCCTGGAGCGACAGGGGATGGAGTGAGCAGTTCTTC
TRBV12-3/TRBV12-4,medium-sized,TRBJ1-2,TRBD1,CASSSLLQGGYYGYTF,TGTGCCAGCAGTTCCCTCCTACAGGGGGGGTACTATGGCTACACCTTC
TRBV27,NA,TRBJ2-7,NA,CASSPAGAPSYEQYF,TGTGCCAGCAGTCCGGCTGGGGCCCCCTCCTACGAGCAGTACTTC
TRBV2,few,TRBJ1-1,NA,CASSVVTDTEAFF,TGTGCCAGCAGTGTGGTTACTGACACTGAAGCTTTCTTT
TRBV3-1,NA,TRBJ2-7,TRBD2,CASSPAGGGYEQYF,TGTGCCAGCAGCCCAGCGGGGGGCGGCTACGAGCAGTACTTC
TRBV20-1,few,TRBJ2-5,NA,CSASGPGQETQYF,TGCAGTGCTAGCGGGCCAGGCCAAGAGACCCAGTACTTC
TRBV27,NA,TRBJ2-2,NA,CASRLKPRSTGELFF,TGTGCCAGCAGGTTGAAGCCCCGGAGTACCGGGGAGCTGTTTTTT
TRBV20-1,NA,TRBJ2-5,NA,CSASQQRAGQETQYF,TGCAGTGCTAGTCAACAACGGGCGGGGCAAGAGACCCAGTACTTC